This T cell receptor (beta chain) was sequenced for a study of metastatic and nonmetastatic thyroid tumors (TCRdb year 2020). Regarding the study in general: Repertoires from peripheral blood and from tumor or nodule tissue samples of malignant and benign thyroid patients were compared.

Before undergoing thyroid surgery, none of the patients had been given any kind of treatment. Using T-cell receptor beta sequencing, the researchers looked back retrospectively at clinical samples from patients, gathered between the early 2010s and the late 2010s. Libraries were prepared through PCR. TCRdb lists the instrument as Illumina HiSeq 4000. High-throughput sequencing was used to profile the CDR3 region of the TCR beta-chain in every patient. Per the original workflow: The researchers built a classifier to tell apart papillary thyroid cancer patients with distant metastasis, based on CDR3 differences among clinicopathological groups. Repertoire diversity was assessed with the Shannon index, and tumor-blood repertoire similarity with the Morisita-Horn index. The raw public data were reprocessed by TCRdb itself: fastp quality trimming at Q25, MiXCR clonotype calling, in-frame beta chains only. In this record, the V and J calls reflect TCRdb's handling and not the investigators' own analysis. In this sample the table shows 10,000 to 15,000 clones, over 25% of which occur a single time. The ten biggest clones cover 12% of the sample.

The CDR3 goes from the cysteine to the phenylalanine over 15 residues. The only DNA kept is the CDR3, 45 bases in frame from the first base. V is shortened by 3 bases, J by 6 bases, and the region joining them spans 18 bases. The germline V gene encodes CDR1 MNHEY and CDR2 SMNVEV (reference sequence). This clone is judged medium-sized (0.01 to 0.1%). Its antigen target is currently unknown. Base qualities were left out, and no much larger clone turns up one base away. Points the paper makes about the study in general: In both blood and tumor samples, malignant tumors were reported to have significantly higher TCR beta diversity than benign nodules.

This receptor was identified in a female donor with papillary thyroid cancer or a benign thyroid nodule (not recorded which). Some clones in this sample may be carry-over from other donors' samples. The sequence links TRBV27 to TRBJ2-7, with the D assignment possibly TRBD1 or TRBD2, given 5 matching bases for each. The sequencing sample was made of tumor tissue. The CDR3: CASSFEQYGAGEQYF. The sequenced DNA: TGTGCCAGCAGTTTTGAGCAATACGGGGCAGGCGAGCAGTACTTC.